This TCR beta chain appears in the sequencing data of a study of T cell responses to AZD1222 COVID-19 vaccine. Findings and caveats of the study: Regions 160-218 and 743-854 held dominance among vaccine-associated CD4 TCRs, which spanned spike. In a largely white British group with more females than males, clonal diversity was possibly underestimated. Only five or six AZD1222 recipients were seropositive at baseline.

J was trimmed by 5 bases and V by 4 bases; bases with no gene match: 11. The CDR3 loop spans 16 amino acids. CDR1 and CDR2 from the germline V gene are LGHDT and YNNKEL (reference sequence). Here immunoSEQ multiplex PCR was the method, and the copy in TCRdb shows in-frame clones only, minus some. The sample includes 150,000 or so clones, approximately 90% seen only once; the top ten take roughly 0.98%. About this clone: Its matching antigen is unknown.

Analysis merged second doses at about 4 or about 12 weeks. This material consisted of peripheral blood, taken 28 days after the second AZD1222 dose. The receptor comes from an adult who received the AZD1222 COVID-19 vaccine. The chain is built from TRBV3-1 (or the pseudogene TRBV3-2) and TRBJ1-1; 9 bases are a match to TRBD1. CDR3 coding DNA: TGTGCCAGCAGCCTAACCGCGACAGGGGGAAGGACTGAAGCTTTCTTT. This codes for CASSLTATGGRTEAFF.